This entry concerns a single T cell receptor beta chain. How the authors handled the data: Amplification of reference gene primers provided the estimated nucleated cell counts. The repertoire was sequenced with immunoSEQ multiplex PCR; TCRdb's copy has only in-frame clones and lacks some. V and J calls and clone size come straight from that table; D and trimming were deduced from the DNA. The sample holds under 200,000 clones, under 95% seen once. This sample was taken from a study of blood T cell repertoires in COVID-19. Across the study: Material from acute and convalescent COVID-19 was sourced from the United States, Italy and Spain. PBMCs, B-cell-depleted T cells, or T cells were the source of the cDNA or gDNA that made up the material.

The ends were cut back, 1 base at V and 5 bases at J, with 8 bases in the middle. Germline V lookup: CDR1 SGHVS, CDR2 FQNEAQ. This CDR3 has 14 amino acids. The sample consisted of peripheral blood. The clonotype originates from a man between 18 and 29 years old with acute or convalescent COVID-19. The V gene is TRBV7-8, the J gene TRBJ2-2, with D possibly TRBD2 on 5 matching bases. The CDR3 nucleotides read TGTGCCAGCAGCTTAGTGATAGCGACCGGGGAGCTGTTTTTT. It encodes CASSLVIATGELFF.